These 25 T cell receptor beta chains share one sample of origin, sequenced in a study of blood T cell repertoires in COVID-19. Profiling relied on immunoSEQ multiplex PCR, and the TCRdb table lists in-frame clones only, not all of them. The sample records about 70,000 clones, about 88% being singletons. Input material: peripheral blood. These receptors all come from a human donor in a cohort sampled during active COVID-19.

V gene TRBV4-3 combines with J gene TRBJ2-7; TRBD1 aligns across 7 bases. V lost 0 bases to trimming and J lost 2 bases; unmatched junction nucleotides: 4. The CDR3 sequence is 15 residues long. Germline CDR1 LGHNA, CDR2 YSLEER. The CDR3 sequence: CASSQEFGTAYEQYF. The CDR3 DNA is TGCGCCAGCAGCCAAGAGTTTGGGACAGCCTACGAGCAGTACTTC.

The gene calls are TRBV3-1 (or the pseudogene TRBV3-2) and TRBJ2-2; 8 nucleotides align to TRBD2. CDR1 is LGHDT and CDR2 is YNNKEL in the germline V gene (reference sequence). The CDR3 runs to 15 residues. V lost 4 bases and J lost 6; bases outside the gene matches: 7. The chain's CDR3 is CASSPRTGGAGELFF. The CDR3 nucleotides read TGTGCCAGCAGCCCCCGAACGGGAGGGGCCGGGGAGCTGTTTTTT.

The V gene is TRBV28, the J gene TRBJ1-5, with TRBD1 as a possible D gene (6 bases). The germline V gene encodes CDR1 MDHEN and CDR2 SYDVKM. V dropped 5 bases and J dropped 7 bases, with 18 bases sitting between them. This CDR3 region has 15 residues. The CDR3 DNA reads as TGTGCCAGCAGTCCCTCCTTGGGGGCAGGACAGCCCCAGCATTTT. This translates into CASSPSLGAGQPQHF.

This chain's CDR3 is CASSLAGQVWQYF. CDR3 DNA sequence: TGTGCCAGCAGCTTAGCGGGACAGGTTTGGCAGTACTTC. The rearrangement uses TRBV7-9 and TRBJ2-7; 8 positions agree with TRBD1. Germline trimming cut 0 bases from V and 9 bases from J; bases unmatched to any gene: 4. There are 13 residues in the CDR3. CDR1 and CDR2 from the germline V gene are SEHNR and FQNEAQ (reference sequence).

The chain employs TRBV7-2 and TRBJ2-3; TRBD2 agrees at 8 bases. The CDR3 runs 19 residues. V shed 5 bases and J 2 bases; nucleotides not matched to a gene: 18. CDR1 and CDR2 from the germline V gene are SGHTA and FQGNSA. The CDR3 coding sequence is TGTGCCAGCAGCCGCAGCGGGCTAACCGGGAGGGCTTTCACAGATACGCAGTATTTT. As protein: CASSRSGLTGRAFTDTQYF.

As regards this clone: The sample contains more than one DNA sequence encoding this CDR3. This chain's CDR3 is CRAGGAGDTGELFF. The DNA of the CDR3 is TGCCGCGCGGGGGGGGCTGGCGACACCGGGGAGCTGTTTTTT. The rearrangement uses TRBV29-1 and TRBJ2-2; TRBD2 agrees at 9 bases. Germline V gives CDR1 SQVTM, CDR2 ANQGSEA. The CDR3 is 14 residues long.

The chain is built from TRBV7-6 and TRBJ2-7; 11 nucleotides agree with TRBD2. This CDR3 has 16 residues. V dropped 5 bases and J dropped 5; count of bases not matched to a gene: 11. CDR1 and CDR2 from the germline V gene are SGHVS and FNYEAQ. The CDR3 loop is CASSPRIAGGPNEQYF. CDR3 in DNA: TGTGCCAGCAGCCCTCGTATAGCGGGAGGGCCGAACGAGCAGTACTTC.

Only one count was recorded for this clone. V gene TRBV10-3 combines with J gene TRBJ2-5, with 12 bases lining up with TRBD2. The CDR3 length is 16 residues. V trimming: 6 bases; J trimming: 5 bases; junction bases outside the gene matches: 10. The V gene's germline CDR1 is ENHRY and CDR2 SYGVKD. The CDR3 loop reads CAIRPRLAGVGETQYF. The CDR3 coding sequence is TGTGCCATCAGGCCGAGACTAGCGGGAGTAGGGGAGACCCAGTACTTC.

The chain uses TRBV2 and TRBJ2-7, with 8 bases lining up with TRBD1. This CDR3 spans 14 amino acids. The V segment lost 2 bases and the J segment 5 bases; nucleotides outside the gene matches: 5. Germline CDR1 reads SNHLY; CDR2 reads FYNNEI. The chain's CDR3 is CASSEQGALDEQYF. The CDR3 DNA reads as TGTGCCAGCAGTGAACAGGGGGCGCTCGACGAGCAGTACTTC.

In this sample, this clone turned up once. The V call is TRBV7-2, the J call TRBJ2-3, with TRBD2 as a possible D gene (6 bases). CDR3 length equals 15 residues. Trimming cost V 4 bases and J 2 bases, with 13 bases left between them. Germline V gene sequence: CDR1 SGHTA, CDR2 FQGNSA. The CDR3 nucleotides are TGTGCCAGCAGCTGGGAGTGGACTACCACAGATACGCAGTATTTT. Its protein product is CASSWEWTTTDTQYF.

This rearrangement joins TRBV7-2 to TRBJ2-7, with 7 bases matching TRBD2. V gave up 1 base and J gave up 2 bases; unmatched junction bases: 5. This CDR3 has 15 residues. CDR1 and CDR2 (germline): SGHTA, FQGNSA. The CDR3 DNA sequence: TGTGCCAGCAGCTTAGGTCTAGCGGCAACCTACGAGCAGTACTTC. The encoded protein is CASSLGLAATYEQYF. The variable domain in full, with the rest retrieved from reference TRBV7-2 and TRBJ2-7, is GAGVSQSPSNKVTEKGKDVELRCDPISGHTALYWYRQSLGQGLEFLIYFQGNSAPDKSGLPSDRFSAERTGGSVSTLTIQRTQQEDSAVYLCASSLGLAATYEQYFGPGTRLTVT.

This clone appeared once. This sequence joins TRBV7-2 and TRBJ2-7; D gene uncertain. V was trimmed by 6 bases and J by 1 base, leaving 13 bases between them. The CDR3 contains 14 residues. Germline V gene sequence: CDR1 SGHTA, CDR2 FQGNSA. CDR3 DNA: TGTGCCAGCAGTCGACATTCCAAGTCCTACGAGCAGTACTTC. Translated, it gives CASSRHSKSYEQYF.

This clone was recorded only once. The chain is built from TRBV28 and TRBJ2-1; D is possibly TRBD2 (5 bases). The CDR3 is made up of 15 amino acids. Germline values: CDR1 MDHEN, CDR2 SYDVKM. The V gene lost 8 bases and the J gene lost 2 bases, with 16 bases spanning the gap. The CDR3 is CASGHGERPYNEQFF. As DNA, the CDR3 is TGTGCCAGCGGTCACGGGGAGAGACCCTACAATGAGCAGTTCTTC. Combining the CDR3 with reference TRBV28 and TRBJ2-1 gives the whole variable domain DVKVTQSSRYLVKRTGEKVFLECVQDMDHENMFWYRQDPGLGLRLIYFSYDVKMKEKGDIPEGYSVSREKKERFSLILESASTNQTSMYLCASGHGERPYNEQFFGPGTRLTVL.

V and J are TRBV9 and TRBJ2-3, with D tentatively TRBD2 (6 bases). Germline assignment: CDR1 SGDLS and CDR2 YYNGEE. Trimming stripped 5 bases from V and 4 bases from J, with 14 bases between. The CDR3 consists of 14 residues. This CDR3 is CASRPGLASDTQYF. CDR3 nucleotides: TGTGCCAGCAGGCCGGGACTGGCGTCAGATACGCAGTATTTT. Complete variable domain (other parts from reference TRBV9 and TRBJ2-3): DSGVTQTPKHLITATGQRVTLRCSPRSGDLSVYWYQQSLDQGLQFLIQYYNGEERAKGNILERFSAQQFPDLHSELNLSSLELGDSALYFCASRPGLASDTQYFGPGTRLTVL.

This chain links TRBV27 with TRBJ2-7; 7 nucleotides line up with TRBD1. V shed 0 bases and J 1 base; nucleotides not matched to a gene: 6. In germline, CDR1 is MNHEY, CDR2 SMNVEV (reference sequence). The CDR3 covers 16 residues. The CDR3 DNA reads TGTGCCAGCAGTTTATCGAAGGGGGACAGTTCCTACGAGCAGTACTTC. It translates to CASSLSKGDSSYEQYF.

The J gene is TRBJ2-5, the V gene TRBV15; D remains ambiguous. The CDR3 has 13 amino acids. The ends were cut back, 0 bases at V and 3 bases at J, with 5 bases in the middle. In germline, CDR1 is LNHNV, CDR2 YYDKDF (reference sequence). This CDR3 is CATSRDREETQYF. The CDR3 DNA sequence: TGTGCCACCAGCAGAGATCGGGAAGAGACCCAGTACTTC.

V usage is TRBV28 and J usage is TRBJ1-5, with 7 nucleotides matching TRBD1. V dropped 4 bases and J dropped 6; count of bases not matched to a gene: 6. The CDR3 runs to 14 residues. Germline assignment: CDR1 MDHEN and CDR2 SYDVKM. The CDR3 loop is CASSSQGLFQPQHF. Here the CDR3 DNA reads TGTGCCAGCAGTTCACAGGGGTTGTTTCAGCCCCAGCATTTT.

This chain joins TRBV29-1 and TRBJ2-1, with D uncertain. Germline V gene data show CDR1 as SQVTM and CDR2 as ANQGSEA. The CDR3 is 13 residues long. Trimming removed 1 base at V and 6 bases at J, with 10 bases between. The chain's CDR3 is CSVEGWLANEQFF. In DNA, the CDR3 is TGCAGCGTTGAAGGATGGTTGGCCAATGAGCAGTTCTTC.

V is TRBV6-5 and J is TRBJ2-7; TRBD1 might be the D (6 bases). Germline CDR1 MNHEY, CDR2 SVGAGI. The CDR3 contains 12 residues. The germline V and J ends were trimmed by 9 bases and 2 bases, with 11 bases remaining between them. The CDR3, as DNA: TGTGCCAGTACGGGACAAGCCTACGAGCAGTACTTC. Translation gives CASTGQAYEQYF.

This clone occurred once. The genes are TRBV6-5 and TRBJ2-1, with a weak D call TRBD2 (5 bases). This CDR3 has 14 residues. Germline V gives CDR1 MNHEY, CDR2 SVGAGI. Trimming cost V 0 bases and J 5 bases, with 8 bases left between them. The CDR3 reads CASSYSIGDNEQFF. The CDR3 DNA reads TGTGCCAGCAGTTACTCAATCGGGGACAATGAGCAGTTCTTC.

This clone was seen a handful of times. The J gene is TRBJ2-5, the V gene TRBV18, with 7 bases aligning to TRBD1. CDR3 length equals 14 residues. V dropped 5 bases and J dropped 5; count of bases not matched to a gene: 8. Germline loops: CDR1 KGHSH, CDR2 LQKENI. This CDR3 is CASSTTGVGETQYF. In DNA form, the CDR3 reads TGTGCCAGCTCAACTACAGGGGTAGGGGAGACCCAGTACTTC.

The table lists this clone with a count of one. CDR3 region: CASSLVLPTGELFF. The CDR3 DNA reads as TGTGCCAGCAGTTTAGTACTACCCACCGGGGAGCTGTTTTTT. The V call is TRBV27, the J call TRBJ2-2, with D uncertain. Trimming cost V 2 bases and J 4 bases, with 8 bases left between them. In germline, CDR1 is MNHEY, CDR2 SMNVEV (reference sequence). The length of the CDR3 is 14 residues.

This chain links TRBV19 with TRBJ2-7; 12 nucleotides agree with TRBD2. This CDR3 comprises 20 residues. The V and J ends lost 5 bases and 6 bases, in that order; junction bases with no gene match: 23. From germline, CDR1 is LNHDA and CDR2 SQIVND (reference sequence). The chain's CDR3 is CASSPPPAEGIRLAGVEQYF. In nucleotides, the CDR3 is TGTGCCAGTAGTCCCCCCCCCGCGGAGGGGATTAGACTAGCGGGAGTCGAGCAGTACTTC.

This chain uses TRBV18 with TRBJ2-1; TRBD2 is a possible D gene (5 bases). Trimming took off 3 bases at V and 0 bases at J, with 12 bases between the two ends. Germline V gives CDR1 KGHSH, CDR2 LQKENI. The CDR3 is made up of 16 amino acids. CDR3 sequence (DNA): TGTGCCAGCTCACCTAGGACTGATAGCTCCTACAATGAGCAGTTCTTC. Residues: CASSPRTDSSYNEQFF.

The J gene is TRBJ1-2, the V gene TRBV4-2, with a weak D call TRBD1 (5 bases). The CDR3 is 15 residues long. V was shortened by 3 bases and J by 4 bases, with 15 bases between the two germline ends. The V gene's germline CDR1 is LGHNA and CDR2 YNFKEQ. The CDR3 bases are TGTGCCAGCAGCCAGCAGACAGAGACCTTCTATGGCTACACCTTC. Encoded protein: CASSQQTETFYGYTF.